This TCR beta chain was recorded in a study of OX40 agonist ivuxolimab in advanced cancers. Across the study: Having had anti-PD-1, anti-PD-L1 or anti-CTLA-4 therapy before was allowed, and roughly 38% had some.

Trimming shortened V by 6 bases and J by 6 bases, and 9 bases separated the two germline ends. This CDR3 spans 12 amino acids. Germline V gene lookup returns CDR1 SGHAT and CDR2 FQNNGV. Sequenced by immunoSEQ multiplex PCR; TCRdb stores in-frame clones only, minus some. Among some 45,000 clones, approximately 90% were seen once, and the ten largest hold around 20%. The receptor comes from an adult with an advanced solid tumor such as melanoma, head and neck, liver or kidney cancer. Sample: CD4+ or CD8+ T cells sorted from blood, taken in a trial of the OX40 agonist ivuxolimab. The V gene is TRBV11-2, the J gene TRBJ2-1, with D possibly being TRBD1 (5 bases). CDR3 sequence reads: CASSPQVNEQFF. The CDR3 DNA follows: TGTGCCAGCAGTCCACAGGTCAATGAGCAGTTCTTC.